What follows are 20 T cell receptor beta chains derived from one specimen sequenced in a study of T cells after yellow fever vaccination. TCRdb recomputed calls from the 5' RACE reads with MiXCR, one row per CDR3 protein. This repertoire shows about 25,000 distinct CDR3 sequences, 3.4% found once; its top ten account for 0.75% to 1%. The sequenced sample was PBMCs, either bulk or a sorted T-cell subset (CD4+, CD8+, memory, or dextramer-sorted; not recorded which), obtained about 41 days after the first yellow fever vaccination. Every receptor here comes from a man aged 18-30 years who received the YFV17D yellow fever vaccine.

This clonotype has ten or more counts. The chain carries TRBV5-1 and TRBJ2-5, with D perhaps matching TRBD2 (5 bases). Trimming cost V 4 bases and J 3 bases, with 10 bases left between them. This CDR3 has 13 residues. CDR1 and CDR2 from the germline V gene are SGHRS and YFSETQ. The CDR3 spells CASSEGSEETQYF. The CDR3 DNA is TGCGCCAGCAGCGAGGGATCTGAAGAGACCCAGTACTTC.

This clonotype is judged medium-sized. This chain connects TRBV3-1 to TRBJ2-2; TRBD2 matches 13 bases. In germline, CDR1 is LGHDT, CDR2 YNNKEL (reference sequence). V lost 4 bases, J lost 0 bases, and 5 bases stayed unmatched. The CDR3 covers 18 residues. CDR3 nucleotides: TGTGCCAGCAGCCCCGGACTAGCGGGGGTCTCGAACACCGGGGAGCTGTTTTTT. Its protein product is CASSPGLAGVSNTGELFF.

This clonotype was counted between two and nine times. The chain recombines TRBV7-3 with TRBJ2-3; 9 bases are shared with TRBD1. The CDR3 is 16 amino acids. Germline CDR1 SGHTA, CDR2 FQGTGA. V lost 2 bases and J lost 3; bases outside the gene matches: 6. The CDR3 reads CASSLLGQGITDTQYF. CDR3 coding DNA: TGTGCCAGCAGCTTACTGGGACAGGGAATTACAGATACGCAGTATTTT.

In this sample, this clonotype turned up many times. The chain combines TRBV7-2 with TRBJ1-1; D might be TRBD1 (6 bases). Looked up from germline, CDR1 is SGHTA and CDR2 is FQGNSA. V was cut by 4 bases and J by 2 bases, with 11 bases left in between. There are 14 residues in the CDR3. The CDR3 sequence is CASSSRGPNTEAFF. In DNA, the CDR3 is TGTGCCAGCAGCTCCAGGGGCCCCAACACTGAAGCTTTCTTT.

This clonotype was seen ten or more times. The rearrangement joins TRBV20-1 to TRBJ1-2; no clear D. Trimming cost V 0 bases and J 9 bases, with 14 bases left between them. The V gene's germline CDR1 is DFQATT and CDR2 SNEGSKA (reference sequence). The CDR3 covers 13 residues. CDR3 DNA: TGCAGTGCTAGAGATTCTCGAAGTGGAAGCTACACCTTC. This codes for CSARDSRSGSYTF.

This clonotype was detected many times. This chain links TRBV18 with TRBJ2-7; TRBD1 aligns across 8 bases. The CDR3 runs to 14 residues. Trimming cost V 6 bases and J 3 bases; bases outside gene matches: 7. Germline V gene sequence: CDR1 KGHSH, CDR2 LQKENI. The CDR3 region is CASSRGRGLYEQYV. The CDR3 DNA is TGTGCCAGCTCTCGGGGCAGGGGGCTCTACGAGCAGTACGTC.

This clonotype came up many times. The chain employs TRBV5-4 and TRBJ2-3; D is unresolved. Germline CDR1 reads SGHNT; CDR2 reads YYREEE (reference sequence). The CDR3 sequence is 13 residues long. V lost 4 bases, J lost 7 bases, and 13 bases lay in between. CDR3 protein: CASSPTQDYTQYF. The CDR3 bases are TGTGCCAGCAGCCCGACTCAAGACTATACGCAGTATTTT.

By sample share, this clonotype is medium-sized. The V call is TRBV12-3 or TRBV12-4, the J call TRBJ1-2; no clear D. V gave up 6 bases and J gave up 5 bases, with 10 bases separating them. The CDR3 is 12 amino acids. The CDR3 sequence is CASSPGSYGYTF. In DNA form, the CDR3 reads TGTGCCAGCAGCCCGGGATCTTATGGCTACACCTTC.

The genes are TRBV5-1 and TRBJ1-1; D is undetermined. CDR1 is SGHRS, CDR2 YFSETQ, per germline. Deletions cut 2 bases from V and 0 bases from J, with 5 bases between. The CDR3 has 13 residues. CDR3 region: CASSFEVNTEAFF. For the CDR3, the DNA is TGCGCCAGCAGCTTCGAGGTGAACACTGAAGCTTTCTTT.

This clonotype has a handful of counts. This chain links TRBV4-1 with TRBJ1-1, with D tentatively TRBD1 (6 bases). The CDR3 loop spans 14 amino acids. Germline lookup yields CDR1 MGHRA and CDR2 YSYEKL. V lost 4 bases to trimming and J lost 5 bases, with 14 bases between them. CDR3 sequence (DNA): TGCGCCAGCAGCCTACGGGGGGCGGGAACTGAAGCTTTCTTT. Amino acid sequence: CASSLRGAGTEAFF.

There are many counts of this clonotype. This sequence joins TRBV7-2 and TRBJ1-2, with D possibly being TRBD1 (6 bases). The CDR3 runs to 12 residues. Germline CDR1 and CDR2: SGHTA and FQGNSA. Trimming took off 3 bases at V and 4 bases at J, with 6 bases between the two ends. This chain's CDR3 is CASSLTGYGYTF. The CDR3 nucleotides read TGTGCCAGCAGCTTGACAGGCTATGGCTACACCTTC.

This clonotype was seen repeatedly, ten times or more. The rearrangement links TRBV6-1 to TRBJ1-1; D is unresolved. The V end lost 5 bases, the J end lost 2 bases, and 9 bases lay between the germline ends. This CDR3 is 13 amino acids long. Germline lookup yields CDR1 MNHNS and CDR2 SASEGT. The CDR3 loop is CASSPRQNTEAFF. CDR3 nucleotide sequence: TGTGCCAGCAGTCCCAGGCAAAACACTGAAGCTTTCTTT.

This clonotype was found many times. This chain links TRBV20-1 with TRBJ2-3, with TRBD1 matching 7 bases. The CDR3 consists of 14 residues. V lost 5 bases and J lost 0; bases outside the gene matches: 5. The germline gives CDR1 DFQATT, CDR2 SNEGSKA (reference sequence). CDR3 amino acids: CSADRVASTDTQYF. The CDR3 nucleotides are TGCAGTGCTGACAGGGTTGCAAGCACAGATACGCAGTATTTT.

A few counts support this clonotype. This chain links TRBV7-9 with TRBJ2-2, with TRBD1 matching 9 bases. Germline CDR1 and CDR2: SEHNR and FQNEAQ (reference sequence). The CDR3 extends over 17 amino acids. J gave up 3 bases and V 5 bases, and 10 bases lay outside the gene matches. This CDR3 is CASSPTSGTGYTGELFF. For the CDR3, the DNA is TGTGCCAGCAGCCCCACATCCGGGACAGGGTACACCGGGGAGCTGTTTTTT.

This clonotype has a count of ten or more. The gene calls are TRBV2 and TRBJ2-3, with 8 bases fitting TRBD2. Per germline, CDR1 SNHLY and CDR2 FYNNEI. The CDR3 spans 17 residues. V trimming: 7 bases; J trimming: 2 bases; junction bases outside the gene matches: 14. For the CDR3, the DNA is TGTGCCAGCATCGGGACTAGTGGTGCCCGCTACACAGATACGCAGTATTTT. As protein: CASIGTSGARYTDTQYF. Full variable domain (outside the CDR3, taken from reference TRBV2 and TRBJ2-3): EPEVTQTPSHQVTQMGQEVILRCVPISNHLYFYWYRQILGQKVEFLVSFYNNEISEKSEIFDDQFSVERPDGSNFTLKIRSTKLEDSAMYFCASIGTSGARYTDTQYFGPGTRLTVL.

This clonotype was found many times. The V gene is TRBV6-5, the J gene TRBJ1-2; D is possibly TRBD1 (6 bases). The CDR3 length is 14 residues. Looked up from germline, CDR1 is MNHEY and CDR2 is SVGAGI. CDR3 protein: CASCGTRPNYGYTF. Here the CDR3 DNA reads TGTGCAAGCTGCGGGACACGCCCTAACTATGGCTACACCTTC.

At least ten counts were recorded for this clonotype. The chain carries TRBV20-1 and TRBJ2-7; TRBD2 aligns across 8 bases. The J segment lost 1 base and the V segment lost 5 bases, leaving 4 bases of the junction unmatched. Per the germline V gene, CDR1 is DFQATT and CDR2 is SNEGSKA (reference sequence). CDR3 length: 13 amino acids. In DNA, the CDR3 is TGCAGTGCTGGAAAGCGGGGGTCCTACGAGCAGTACGTC. Its translation is CSAGKRGSYEQYV.

This clonotype was detected many times. The J gene is TRBJ2-2, the V gene TRBV4-1, with a tentative D call TRBD1 (6 bases). Trimming removed 1 base from V and 2 bases from J, with 11 bases in between. From germline, CDR1 is MGHRA and CDR2 YSYEKL. The CDR3 sequence is 16 residues long. This CDR3 is CASSQGAQGNTGELFF. Written as DNA, the CDR3 is TGCGCCAGCAGCCAAGGGGCACAGGGAAACACCGGGGAGCTGTTTTTT.

This clonotype has at least ten counts. This rearrangement joins TRBV4-3 to TRBJ1-6, with D perhaps matching TRBD1 (5 bases). V lost 0 bases to trimming and J lost 8 bases, with 11 bases between them. The germline CDR1 and CDR2 sequences are LGHNA and YSLEER. CDR3 length: 15 amino acids. CDR3 DNA: TGCGCCAGCAGCCAAGATAGGGGCGGAGATTCACCCCTCCACTTT. It codes for CASSQDRGGDSPLHF.

This clonotype was seen many times. The chain links TRBV7-3 to TRBJ2-2; D gene unclear. With 5 bases removed from V and 5 bases from J, the gap between germline ends came to 9 bases. The CDR3 sequence is 13 residues long. Germline CDR1 reads SGHTA; CDR2 reads FQGTGA. CDR3 coding DNA: TGTGCCAGCAGCCACCGGGCAACCGGGGAGCTGTTTTTT. It encodes CASSHRATGELFF.